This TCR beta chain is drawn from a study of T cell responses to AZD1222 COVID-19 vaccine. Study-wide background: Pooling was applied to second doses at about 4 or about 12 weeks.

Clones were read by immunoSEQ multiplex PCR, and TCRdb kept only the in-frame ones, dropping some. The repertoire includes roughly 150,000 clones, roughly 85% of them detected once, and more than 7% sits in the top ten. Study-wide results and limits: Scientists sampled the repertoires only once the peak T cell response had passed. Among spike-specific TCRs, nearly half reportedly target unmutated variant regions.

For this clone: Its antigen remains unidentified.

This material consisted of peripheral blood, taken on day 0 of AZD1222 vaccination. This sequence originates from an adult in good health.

Here the CDR3 reads CASSDVSSYNSPLHF. CDR3 coding DNA: TGTGCCAGCTCTGACGTCAGCTCCTATAATTCACCCCTCCACTTT. The chain employs TRBV18 and TRBJ1-6; D unresolved. Trimming pared 6 bases from V and 0 bases from J, leaving 9 bases between. Germline loops: CDR1 KGHSH, CDR2 LQKENI. The CDR3 totals 15 residues.